This TCR beta chain was obtained from a study of cytomegalovirus exposure and HLA in healthy donors. The study's findings and limits: CMV serostatus was the only recorded immune exposure for donors.

This clone came up once. Its antigen is undetermined. 60 Vbeta and 13 Jbeta primers were used in PCR. Original processing methods: The count from a later analysis was 79 million or so unique TCR beta chains, some 11 million of them shared. Repertoires were generated with immunoSEQ multiplex PCR, while TCRdb's copy carries only in-frame clones and drops some. D and trimming were read from the DNA, whereas the V and J calls and clone size are those reported in that table. The table records some 160,000 clones, roughly 80% of them present only once. The CDR3 loop spans 15 amino acids. Per germline, CDR1 SGHRS and CDR2 YFSETQ. V lost 4 bases, J lost 2 bases, and 15 bases lay in between.

This receptor was identified in a man over 45 in good health and CMV-seropositive. This chain connects TRBV5-1 to TRBJ1-1; a weak D match, TRBD1 (5 bases). The sequenced material came from PBMCs. Here the CDR3 DNA reads TGCGCCAGCAGCACCCTTCAGGGCCGAAACACTGAAGCTTTCTTT. Its translation is CASSTLQGRNTEAFF.